The text below deals with one T cell receptor (beta chain). Profiling relied on immunoSEQ multiplex PCR, and the TCRdb table lists in-frame clones only, not all of them. The sample carries more than 200,000 clones, around 80% recorded once. The sample originates from a study of blood T cell repertoires in COVID-19. Overall study: COVID-19 samples collected from the United States, Italy and Spain covered acute and convalescent phases.

Trimming took off 7 bases at V and 5 bases at J, with 17 bases between the two ends. Germline CDR1 MNHEY, CDR2 SVGAGI. The CDR3 consists of 14 residues. Participants came from under 30 US areas, aged about 18 to 89 years. Participant-given clinical history determined each cohort assignment. This TCR was recovered from a man in his thirties or forties with acute COVID-19. Material: PBMCs or T cells enriched from blood (not recorded which). The V and J genes are TRBV6-5 and TRBJ1-1, with no clear D. The CDR3 reads CASKSDSERTEAFF. In DNA form, the CDR3 reads TGTGCCAGCAAGTCGGACTCCGAGCGTACTGAAGCTTTCTTT.